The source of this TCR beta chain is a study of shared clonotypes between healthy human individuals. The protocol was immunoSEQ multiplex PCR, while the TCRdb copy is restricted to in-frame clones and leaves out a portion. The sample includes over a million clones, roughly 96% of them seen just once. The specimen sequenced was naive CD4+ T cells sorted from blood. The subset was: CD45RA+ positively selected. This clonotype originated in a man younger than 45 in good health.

The chain's CDR3 is CASSQETSGRAGGTGELFF. Here the CDR3 DNA reads TGCGCCAGCAGCCAAGAAACTAGCGGGAGGGCTGGGGGGACCGGGGAGCTGTTTTTT. The chain uses TRBV4-3 and TRBJ2-2; 13 bases agree with TRBD2. The V gene end was trimmed by 0 bases and the J gene end by 5 bases; junction bases not matched to a gene: 9. The CDR3 runs 19 residues. Germline V lookup: CDR1 LGHNA, CDR2 YSLEER.